Reported below is one TCR beta chain. Its cognate antigen is unknown. The CDR3 has 14 residues. Germline V gene lookup returns CDR1 SQVTM and CDR2 ANQGSEA. The V end lost 5 bases, the J end lost 0 bases, and 10 bases lay between the germline ends. Sequencing targeted expressed TCRB transcripts, as all isolated RNA had been reverse transcribed. Profiled with immunoSEQ multiplex PCR; TCRdb holds only in-frame clones, not every one. Among more than 150,000 clones listed, around 13% were seen once. These data are taken from a study of beta chain features in type 1 diabetes. Points from the study as a whole: A closer apparent resemblance between naive, central memory and Treg TCRB repertoires was seen in patients than in healthy donors.

One heparinised draw, averaging about 0.11 L, was taken per donor. CD4+ naive, central memory, regulatory and stem cell-like memory subsets were isolated by sorting on CD45RO/CCR7/CD25/CD127/CD95/CD27. This TCR was recovered from a woman under 30 in good health. Material for sequencing was central memory CD4+ T cells from blood. V and J are TRBV29-1 and TRBJ2-2, with a weak D call TRBD1 (5 bases). CDR3 coding DNA: TGCAGCGTTCGACAGATTTCGAACACCGGGGAGCTGTTTTTT. Its translation: CSVRQISNTGELFF.